The 4 T cell receptor beta chains given below trace back to one sample, sequenced in a study of blood T cell repertoires in COVID-19. Measured with immunoSEQ multiplex PCR; TCRdb has only the in-frame clones, and not every one. The sample has approximately 190,000 clones, around 80% seen once. The sequencing input was peripheral blood. The receptors were gathered from a man younger than 45 with active or convalescent COVID-19.

This chain's CDR3 is CASTRSGTGSYEQYF. CDR3 nucleotide sequence: TGTGCCAGCACCCGTTCCGGGACAGGGTCCTACGAGCAGTACTTC. The V gene is TRBV6-5, the J gene TRBJ2-7; 9 bases align to TRBD1. This CDR3 contains 15 residues. The V gene end was trimmed by 7 bases and the J gene end by 1 base; junction bases not matched to a gene: 8. CDR1 is MNHEY, CDR2 SVGAGI, per germline.

The chain joins TRBV18 to TRBJ2-2; TRBD1 matches at 11 bases. V lost 3 bases, J lost 4 bases, and 4 bases stayed unmatched. This CDR3 has 16 amino acids. Germline V gives CDR1 KGHSH, CDR2 LQKENI. CDR3 nucleotide sequence: TGTGCCAGCTCACCGTCCGGGACAGGGGGCACCGGGGAGCTGTTTTTT. Protein product: CASSPSGTGGTGELFF.

A single count supports this clone. V gene TRBV18 combines with J gene TRBJ2-1; the D is unclear. Trimming cost V 0 bases and J 0 bases, with 6 bases left between them. The length of the CDR3 is 15 residues. Germline CDR1 KGHSH, CDR2 LQKENI. In DNA form, the CDR3 reads TGTGCCAGCTCACCACCCCATAGCTCCTACAATGAGCAGTTCTTC. Protein: CASSPPHSSYNEQFF.

This rearrangement joins TRBV27 to TRBJ1-4; possible D gene TRBD1, 5 bases. Germline loops: CDR1 MNHEY, CDR2 SMNVEV (reference sequence). The CDR3 loop spans 14 amino acids. V shed 2 bases and J shed 4 bases, with 8 bases lying between them. The CDR3 DNA reads as TGTGCCAGCAGTTTAGCAGGGTTTAATGAAAAACTGTTTTTT. This codes for CASSLAGFNEKLFF.